Sequencing of this T cell receptor (beta chain) was carried out in a study of blood T cell dynamics during melanoma immunotherapy. The time point: week 3, after first cycle of checkpoint inhibitor. One draw preceded checkpoint blockade; another followed its first cycle at week 3. No patient had earlier systemic cancer treatment, concurrent immunosuppressants, or another active cancer. The table came from immunoSEQ multiplex PCR; TCRdb's copy has only in-frame clones and leaves some out. The sample consists of just under 650 clones, 68% of them appearing once. CDR1 and CDR2 from the germline V gene are SGHNT and YENEEA. V was shortened by 0 bases and J by 4 bases, with 3 bases between the two germline ends. The CDR3 consists of 13 residues. Overall study results and limits: The study could not tell melanoma-specific clones from general immune activation.

Of note for this clone: Its antigen is not identified.

The chain couples TRBV11-3 to TRBJ2-2; no firm D call. Sample: central memory CD8+ T cells from blood, taken from a patient treated with checkpoint blockade. This clonotype was sampled from a human donor with melanoma. Written as DNA, the CDR3 is TGTGCCAGCAGCTTAGATCCCACCGGGGAGCTGTTTTTT. Amino acid sequence: CASSLDPTGELFF.